This TCR beta chain originates from a study of T cells in Graves' hyperthyroidism and ophthalmopathy. V dropped 0 bases and J dropped 7; count of bases not matched to a gene: 2. This CDR3 is 13 amino acids long. Per the germline V gene, CDR1 is MGHRA and CDR2 is YSYEKL. RNA transcripts served as the template for amplifying TCR beta CDR3 regions. During a first-round RT-PCR of the TCR CDR3, the HTBI primer set was used. MiXCR was run by TCRdb on the multiplex PCR reads, yielding one entry per CDR3 protein. Here the sample spans fewer than 350,000 distinct CDR3 sequences, roughly 18% being singletons. This sequence originates from a man over 45 with Graves' ophthalmopathy. Material: blood. V gene TRBV4-1 combines with J gene TRBJ1-2, with 7 bases matching TRBD1. The CDR3 DNA reads as TGCGCCAGCAGCCAAGATTCAGGGGGTGGCTACACCTTC. Residues: CASSQDSGGGYTF.